This paragraph covers one T cell receptor (beta chain) sequence. Its antigen is still unknown. These data belong to a study of identifying expanded T cells in peripheral blood. Findings and limits, study-wide: Differentially abundant clones: roughly 1.2 between replicates, about 17 at around 14 days, less than 25 at four.

Using immunoSEQ multiplex PCR, the repertoire was profiled, and TCRdb retains in-frame clones only, with some absent. This table holds under 70,000 clones, 70% to 90% found once. This CDR3 is 15 amino acids long. Germline CDR1 is MNHNS and CDR2 is SASEGT. V lost 6 bases and J 0 bases, leaving 12 bases between the germline ends. The chain carries TRBV6-1 and TRBJ1-5; no definite D call. The origin of this receptor is a person aged 18-69 years in good health. Sequencing used blood. The CDR3 DNA sequence: TGTGCCAGCAGGATCGAGGTTTATAGCAATCAGCCCCAGCATTTT. This sequence encodes CASRIEVYSNQPQHF.